These T cell receptor beta chains were read from a single sample in a study of OX40 agonist ivuxolimab in advanced cancers. Clones were read by immunoSEQ multiplex PCR, and TCRdb kept only the in-frame ones, dropping some. The data contain some 71,000 clones, 91% of them singletons. The sequencing used CD4+ or CD8+ T cells sorted from blood, collected in a trial of the OX40 agonist ivuxolimab. The receptors were sampled from an adult with an advanced solid tumor such as melanoma, head and neck, liver or kidney cancer. The CDR3 runs from the conserved cysteine through the conserved F or W. A D gene is named only where the DNA matches it firmly.

V: TRBV9
D: .
J: TRBJ2-3
DNA: TGTGCCAGCAGCGTCCGCGGGGATAGCGGCCCAGATACGCAGTATTTT
CDR3: CASSVRGDSGPDTQYF

V: TRBV6-6
D: .
J: TRBJ1-1
DNA: TGTGCCAGCAGTTTCGAGGGACTCACTGAAGCTTTCTTT
CDR3: CASSFEGLTEAFF

V: TRBV27
D: .
J: TRBJ2-1
DNA: TGTGCCAGCAGACCCGTAGGGGGACACAATGAGCAGTTCTTC
CDR3: CASRPVGGHNEQFF

V: TRBV4-3
D: .
J: TRBJ2-5
DNA: TGCGCCAGCAGCCAGGGAGCTAGCGTTAACCAAGAGACCCAGTACTTC
CDR3: CASSQGASVNQETQYF

V: TRBV27
D: TRBD1
J: TRBJ2-6
DNA: TGTGCCGCAGGGGGAAATCCAGGGAGTGCTGGGGCCAACGTCCTGACTTTC
CDR3: CAAGGNPGSAGANVLTF

V: TRBV7-9
D: TRBD1
J: TRBJ2-7
DNA: TGTGCCAGCAGCTTAGGTGGGACAGGGCTTACCTACGAGCAGTACTTC
CDR3: CASSLGGTGLTYEQYF

V: TRBV21-1
D: .
J: TRBJ2-7
DNA: TGTGCCAGCAGCGGATCAAGGGCACAGGGCGACTCCTACGAGCAGTACTTC
CDR3: CASSGSRAQGDSYEQYF

V: TRBV7-9
D: .
J: TRBJ2-1
DNA: TGTGCCAGCAGCTTATCGTACGGCGGCAGCTCCTACAATGAGCAGTTCTTC
CDR3: CASSLSYGGSSYNEQFF

V: TRBV4-3
D: .
J: TRBJ2-7
DNA: TGCGCCAGCAGCCATCGACAGAAAACGGGGGACGAGCAGTACTTC
CDR3: CASSHRQKTGDEQYF

V: TRBV7-8
D: .
J: TRBJ2-2
DNA: TGTGCCAGCAGCTTAACGAACACCGGGGAGCTGTTTTTT
CDR3: CASSLTNTGELFF

V: TRBV27
D: .
J: TRBJ2-5
DNA: TGTGCCAGCGGTTGGGAGACCCAGTACTTC
CDR3: CASGWETQYF

V: TRBV6-5
D: TRBD2
J: TRBJ2-1
DNA: TGTGCCAGCAGTTATTCTAGCGGGAGCGTGTACAATGAGCAGTTCTTC
CDR3: CASSYSSGSVYNEQFF

V: TRBV15
D: TRBD1
J: TRBJ1-4
DNA: TGTGCCACCAGTATGGAGGGGGCCGGAAAAAAACTGTTTTTT
CDR3: CATSMEGAGKKLFF

V: TRBV4-1
D: TRBD2
J: TRBJ2-1
DNA: TGCGCCAGCAGCCAAGATATAGCGGGATACAATGAGCAGTTCTTC
CDR3: CASSQDIAGYNEQFF

V: TRBV9
D: TRBD2
J: TRBJ2-2
DNA: TGTGCCAGCAGCGGGACTAGCGGGAGCGGCGGGGAGCTGTTTTTT
CDR3: CASSGTSGSGGELFF

V: TRBV19
D: TRBD1
J: TRBJ1-5
DNA: TGTGCCAGTAGTAGGGACAGGGATAGCAATCAGCCCCAGCATTTT
CDR3: CASSRDRDSNQPQHF

V: TRBV5-5
D: .
J: TRBJ2-7
DNA: TGTGCCAGCAGCTTGATTCAGGGCACCTACGAGCAGTACTTC
CDR3: CASSLIQGTYEQYF